Given below is one T cell receptor beta chain in context. These data originate in a study of blood T cell repertoires in COVID-19. Per the original data handling: Reference gene primer amplification gave nucleated cell count estimates. Data came from immunoSEQ multiplex PCR; TCRdb stores just in-frame clones and leaves some out. V and J calls and clone size follow that table, whereas D and trimming were derived from the DNA. The table shows fewer than 150,000 clones, with approximately 84% occurring only once. The CDR3 is made up of 13 amino acids. Germline loops: CDR1 SGHAT, CDR2 FQNNGV. Trimming left V 3 bases short and J 2 bases short, with 4 bases between.

This sequence originates from an elderly woman in a cohort sampled during active or convalescent COVID-19. The material sequenced was peripheral blood. This sequence joins TRBV11-2 and TRBJ2-2; D gene ambiguous. The CDR3: CASSFSNTGELFF. The CDR3 region has the DNA TGTGCCAGCAGCTTCAGTAACACCGGGGAGCTGTTTTTT.